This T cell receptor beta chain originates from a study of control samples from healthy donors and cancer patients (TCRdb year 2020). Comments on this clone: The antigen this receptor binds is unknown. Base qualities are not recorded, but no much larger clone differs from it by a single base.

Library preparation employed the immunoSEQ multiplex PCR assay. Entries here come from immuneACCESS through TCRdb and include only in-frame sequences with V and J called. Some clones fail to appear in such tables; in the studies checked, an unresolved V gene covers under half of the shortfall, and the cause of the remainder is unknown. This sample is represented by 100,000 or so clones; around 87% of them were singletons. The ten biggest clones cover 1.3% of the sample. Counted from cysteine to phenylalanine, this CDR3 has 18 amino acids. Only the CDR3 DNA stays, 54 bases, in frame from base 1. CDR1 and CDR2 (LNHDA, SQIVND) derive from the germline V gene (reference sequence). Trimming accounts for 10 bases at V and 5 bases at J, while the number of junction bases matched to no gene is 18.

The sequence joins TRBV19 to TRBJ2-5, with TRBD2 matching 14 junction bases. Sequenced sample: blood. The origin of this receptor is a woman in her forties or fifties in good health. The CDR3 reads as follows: CATRDRPPGLAGDETQYF. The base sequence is TGTGCCACCAGGGACAGGCCCCCGGGACTAGCGGGAGATGAGACCCAGTACTTC.